This is a list of T cell receptor beta chains from one sample in a study of CD8 T cells in Susac syndrome. A single record per CDR3 protein comes from TCRdb applying MiXCR to the immunoSEQ multiplex PCR reads. The sample consists of fewer than 200,000 distinct CDR3 sequences, 85% to 95% of them appearing once. Material: CD4+ T cells from PBMCs. These receptors came from a human donor in good health. Both conserved end residues are part of each CDR3. The D gene is left open where the match is weak. Rows give clone size only sometimes, using once, few, many, or a class for an expanded clone.

size: NA
J: TRBJ2-7
V: TRBV27
length: 13
D: TRBD1
CDR3: CATSQTGGDEQYF
DNA: TGTGCCACATCCCAGACAGGGGGGGACGAGCAGTACTTC

size: NA
J: TRBJ2-7
V: TRBV6-4
length: 17
D: NA
CDR3: CASSDSVPQDETYEQYF
DNA: TGTGCCAGCAGTGACTCTGTCCCCCAGGACGAAACCTACGAGCAGTACTTC

size: NA
J: TRBJ2-7
V: TRBV28
length: 14
D: NA
CDR3: CASSFELPPYEQYF
DNA: TGTGCCAGCAGTTTTGAGTTGCCCCCCTACGAGCAGTACTTC

size: NA
J: TRBJ1-1
V: TRBV5-1
length: 14
D: NA
CDR3: CASSSYRMNTEAFF
DNA: TGCGCCAGCAGCTCCTACCGGATGAACACTGAAGCTTTCTTT

size: NA
J: TRBJ2-7
V: TRBV30
length: 13
D: TRBD1
CDR3: CASRTGKAYEQYF
DNA: TGTGCCTCCCGGACAGGGAAAGCCTACGAGCAGTACTTC

size: NA
J: TRBJ2-7
V: TRBV20-1
length: 12
D: NA
CDR3: CSAISRSYEQYF
DNA: TGCAGTGCTATTTCCCGGTCCTACGAGCAGTACTTC

size: NA
J: TRBJ2-1
V: TRBV20-1
length: 13
D: NA
CDR3: CSASAPAGNEQFF
DNA: TGCAGTGCTAGTGCCCCCGCGGGGAATGAGCAGTTCTTC

size: once
J: TRBJ2-3
V: TRBV7-2
length: 16
D: TRBD2
CDR3: CASSLDGLAVTDTQYF
DNA: TGTGCCAGCAGCTTAGACGGTCTAGCGGTCACAGATACGCAGTATTTT

size: NA
J: TRBJ2-1
V: TRBV2
length: 11
D: NA
CDR3: CASTEHNEQFF
DNA: TGTGCCAGCACGGAACACAATGAGCAGTTCTTC

size: NA
J: TRBJ1-1
V: TRBV24-1
length: 13
D: TRBD1
CDR3: CATSDTGDTEAFF
DNA: TGTGCCACCAGTGATACAGGGGACACTGAAGCTTTCTTT

size: NA
J: TRBJ2-7
V: TRBV20-1
length: 16
D: TRBD2
CDR3: CSAREGLAGGSYEQYF
DNA: TGCAGTGCTAGAGAAGGACTAGCGGGAGGGTCATACGAGCAGTACTTC

size: NA
J: TRBJ2-1
V: TRBV7-9
length: 15
D: NA
CDR3: CASSQASAYYNEQFF
DNA: TGTGCCAGCAGCCAAGCTAGCGCCTATTACAATGAGCAGTTCTTC

size: NA
J: TRBJ2-1
V: TRBV6-2/TRBV6-3
length: 15
D: TRBD2
CDR3: CASSWTSGDYNEQFF
DNA: TGTGCCAGCAGCTGGACTAGCGGAGACTACAATGAGCAGTTCTTC

size: NA
J: TRBJ2-7
V: TRBV7-9
length: 14
D: NA
CDR3: CASTSRTNTYEQYF
DNA: TGTGCCAGCACTTCCCGGACAAATACCTACGAGCAGTACTTC

size: NA
J: TRBJ2-6
V: TRBV5-4
length: 15
D: NA
CDR3: CASSPEGRGANVLTF
DNA: TGTGCCAGCAGCCCCGAGGGTCGTGGGGCCAACGTCCTGACTTTC

size: once
J: TRBJ2-2
V: TRBV3-1
length: 16
D: TRBD2
CDR3: CASSQDGGRNNGELFF
DNA: TGTGCCAGCAGCCAAGATGGCGGGAGGAACAACGGGGAGCTGTTTTTT

size: NA
J: TRBJ1-5
V: TRBV29-1
length: 13
D: NA
CDR3: CSVGGENNQPQHF
DNA: TGCAGCGTTGGGGGGGAAAACAATCAGCCCCAGCATTTT

size: once
J: TRBJ2-7
V: TRBV5-1
length: 14
D: NA
CDR3: CASSLVVFSYEQYF
DNA: TGCGCCAGCAGCTTGGTGGTGTTCTCCTACGAGCAGTACTTC

size: NA
J: TRBJ2-3
V: TRBV3-1
length: 15
D: TRBD2
CDR3: CASSQGRESTDTQYF
DNA: TGTGCCAGCAGCCAGGGGCGGGAGTCCACAGATACGCAGTATTTT

size: NA
J: TRBJ2-7
V: TRBV4-3
length: 15
D: TRBD1
CDR3: CASSRGRGQVYEQYF
DNA: TGCGCCAGCAGCCGCGGCAGGGGGCAGGTCTACGAGCAGTACTTC

size: NA
J: TRBJ2-3
V: TRBV4-3
length: 16
D: NA
CDR3: CASSQDTGEATDTQYF
DNA: TGCGCCAGCAGCCAAGATACGGGGGAAGCCACAGATACGCAGTATTTT

size: NA
J: TRBJ2-2
V: TRBV3-1
length: 14
D: NA
CDR3: CASSTSRNTGELFF
DNA: TGTGCCAGCAGCACTAGTAGAAACACCGGGGAGCTGTTTTTT

size: NA
J: TRBJ1-4
V: TRBV4-2
length: 14
D: NA
CDR3: CASSPLPADEKLFF
DNA: TGTGCCAGCAGCCCCTTACCGGCGGATGAAAAACTGTTTTTT

size: NA
J: TRBJ2-6
V: TRBV11-2
length: 14
D: NA
CDR3: CASKENSGANVLTF
DNA: TGTGCCAGCAAAGAGAACTCTGGGGCCAACGTCCTGACTTTC

size: NA
J: TRBJ2-6
V: TRBV25-1
length: 13
D: NA
CDR3: CASGDSGANVLTF
DNA: TGTGCCAGCGGTGACTCTGGGGCCAACGTCCTGACTTTC

size: NA
J: TRBJ2-5
V: TRBV20-1
length: 11
D: NA
CDR3: CSAIRSETQYF
DNA: TGCAGTGCTATCAGGTCTGAGACCCAGTACTTC

size: NA
J: TRBJ2-7
V: TRBV7-2
length: 12
D: NA
CDR3: CASSLIASEQYF
DNA: TGTGCCAGCAGCCTTATAGCTTCCGAGCAGTACTTC

size: NA
J: TRBJ2-7
V: TRBV7-2
length: 14
D: TRBD1
CDR3: CASSFGQGNYEQYF
DNA: TGTGCCAGCAGCTTCGGACAGGGCAATTACGAGCAGTACTTC

size: NA
J: TRBJ2-5
V: TRBV30
length: 11
D: NA
CDR3: CAWKSGETQYF
DNA: TGTGCCTGGAAGAGCGGAGAGACCCAGTACTTC

size: NA
J: TRBJ2-3
V: TRBV2
length: 13
D: NA
CDR3: CASSGGMGDTQYF
DNA: TGTGCCAGCAGTGGTGGGATGGGAGATACGCAGTATTTT

size: NA
J: TRBJ2-7
V: TRBV25-1
length: 12
D: NA
CDR3: CASTATSYEQYF
DNA: TGTGCCAGCACTGCGACCTCCTACGAGCAGTACTTC

size: once
J: TRBJ2-3
V: TRBV4-2
length: 18
D: TRBD2
CDR3: CASSQVSLAGSSTDTQYF
DNA: TGTGCCAGCAGCCAAGTTTCCCTAGCGGGCTCTAGCACAGATACGCAGTATTTT

size: NA
J: TRBJ2-5
V: TRBV7-8
length: 14
D: NA
CDR3: CASSYRPLQETQYF
DNA: TGTGCCAGCAGCTATCGACCGTTACAAGAGACCCAGTACTTC

size: NA
J: TRBJ2-7
V: TRBV3-1
length: 15
D: NA
CDR3: CASSPPGRTGDEQYF
DNA: TGTGCCAGCAGCCCCCCTGGGCGCACCGGGGACGAGCAGTACTTC

size: NA
J: TRBJ2-1
V: TRBV4-2
length: 17
D: TRBD1
CDR3: CASSQDLGSGGYNEQFF
DNA: TGTGCCAGCAGCCAAGACCTAGGATCAGGGGGCTACAATGAGCAGTTCTTC

size: once
J: TRBJ1-2
V: TRBV7-2
length: 13
D: NA
CDR3: CASSPQGWYGYTF
DNA: TGTGCCAGCAGCCCCCAGGGATGGTATGGCTACACCTTC

size: NA
J: TRBJ1-2
V: TRBV6-5
length: 13
D: TRBD1
CDR3: CASSKGTGGRYTF
DNA: TGTGCCAGCAGCAAAGGGACAGGGGGTCGCTACACCTTC

size: NA
J: TRBJ1-5
V: TRBV19
length: 14
D: NA
CDR3: CASSRREGNQPQHF
DNA: TGTGCCAGTAGTCGGCGGGAGGGCAATCAGCCCCAGCATTTT

size: NA
J: TRBJ2-2
V: TRBV6-2/TRBV6-3
length: 14
D: TRBD1
CDR3: CASSYSQGAGELFF
DNA: TGTGCCAGCAGTTACAGCCAGGGGGCCGGGGAGCTGTTTTTT

size: NA
J: TRBJ2-1
V: TRBV29-1
length: 12
D: NA
CDR3: CSAQTYYNEQFF
DNA: TGCAGCGCTCAGACATACTACAATGAGCAGTTCTTC

size: NA
J: TRBJ1-2
V: TRBV20-1
length: 13
D: NA
CDR3: CSAALGGYDGYTF
DNA: TGCAGTGCTGCACTAGGGGGGTACGATGGCTACACCTTC

size: NA
J: TRBJ2-1
V: TRBV7-9
length: 12
D: NA
CDR3: CASSLVSNEQFF
DNA: TGTGCCAGCAGCTTAGTCAGCAATGAGCAGTTCTTC

size: NA
J: TRBJ2-5
V: TRBV2
length: 11
D: NA
CDR3: CASRTEETQYF
DNA: TGTGCCAGCAGGACAGAAGAGACCCAGTACTTC

size: NA
J: TRBJ2-7
V: TRBV20-1
length: 14
D: TRBD1
CDR3: CSASDGTGGDEQYF
DNA: TGCAGTGCTAGTGACGGGACAGGGGGGGACGAGCAGTACTTC

size: NA
J: TRBJ2-5
V: TRBV6-2/TRBV6-3
length: 13
D: NA
CDR3: CASTPRRLGTQYF
DNA: TGTGCCAGCACTCCCCGTCGTTTGGGGACCCAGTACTTC

size: once
J: TRBJ2-5
V: TRBV29-1
length: 12
D: NA
CDR3: CSVEGAWETQYF
DNA: TGCAGCGTTGAGGGGGCTTGGGAGACCCAGTACTTC

size: NA
J: TRBJ2-1
V: TRBV30
length: 14
D: TRBD1
CDR3: CAWWDRRELNEQFF
DNA: TGTGCCTGGTGGGACAGGCGGGAATTGAATGAGCAGTTCTTC

size: NA
J: TRBJ1-5
V: TRBV29-1
length: 12
D: TRBD1
CDR3: CSAGQENQPQHF
DNA: TGCAGCGCCGGACAGGAAAATCAGCCCCAGCATTTT

size: NA
J: TRBJ2-7
V: TRBV28
length: 15
D: TRBD2
CDR3: CASSFLPSGSYEQYF
DNA: TGTGCCAGCAGTTTCCTGCCTAGCGGGAGCTACGAGCAGTACTTC

size: NA
J: TRBJ2-1
V: TRBV5-6
length: 15
D: NA
CDR3: CASCRRSVSYNEQFF
DNA: TGTGCCAGCTGCCGAAGGTCAGTCTCCTACAATGAGCAGTTCTTC

size: NA
J: TRBJ2-1
V: TRBV20-1
length: 15
D: NA
CDR3: CSVAGGAGSYNEQFF
DNA: TGCAGTGTTGCAGGGGGGGCGGGCTCCTACAATGAGCAGTTCTTC